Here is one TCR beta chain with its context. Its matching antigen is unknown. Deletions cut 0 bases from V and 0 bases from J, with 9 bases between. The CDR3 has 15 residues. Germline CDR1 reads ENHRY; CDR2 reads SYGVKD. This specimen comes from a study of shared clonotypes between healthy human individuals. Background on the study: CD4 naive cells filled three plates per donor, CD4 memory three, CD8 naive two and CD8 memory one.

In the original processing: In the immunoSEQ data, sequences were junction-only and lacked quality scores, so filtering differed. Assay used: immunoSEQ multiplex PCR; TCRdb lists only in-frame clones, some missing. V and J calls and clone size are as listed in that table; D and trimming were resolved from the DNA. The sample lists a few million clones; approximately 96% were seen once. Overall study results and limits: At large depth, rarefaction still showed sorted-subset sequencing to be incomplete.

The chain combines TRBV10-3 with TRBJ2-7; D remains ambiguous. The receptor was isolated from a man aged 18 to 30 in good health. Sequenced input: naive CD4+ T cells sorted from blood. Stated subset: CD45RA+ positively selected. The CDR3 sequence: CAISESASSSYEQYF. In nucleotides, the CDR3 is TGTGCCATCAGTGAGTCAGCATCGAGCTCCTACGAGCAGTACTTC.